This is a list of T cell receptor beta chains from one sample in a study of long-term antiretroviral therapy in people with HIV. Profiling relied on immunoSEQ multiplex PCR, and the TCRdb table lists in-frame clones only, not all of them. This sample has over 35,000 clones, with less than 95% found just once. Source: unsorted PBMCs, taken approximately 9.5 years after starting antiretroviral therapy. The receptors here all came from a man under 40 with HIV. CDR3s include the opening cysteine and the closing phenylalanine or tryptophan. The order of the fields is CDR3 length, V gene, J gene, CDR3 protein.

>13|TRBV14|TRBJ1-2
CASSQIGTDGYTF
>14|TRBV9|TRBJ2-1
CASSVGAWGNEQFF
>13|TRBV6-1|TRBJ2-7
CASTGTGAYEQYF
>17|TRBV7-3|TRBJ2-6
CASSLRDRGPGANVLTF
>13|TRBV27|TRBJ2-5
CASSPQARETQYF
>16|TRBV2|TRBJ2-2
CASSEHGGTNTGELFF
>14|TRBV19|TRBJ1-3
CASLTGTSGNTIYF
>15|TRBV28|TRBJ2-2
CASGAGGAYTGELFF
>15|TRBV7-9|TRBJ2-6
CASGDWGGGANVLTF
>15|TRBV27|TRBJ2-2
CASRLGTVKPGELFF
>15|TRBV5-5|TRBJ1-6
CASSLANFNNSPLHF
>15|TRBV6-1|TRBJ2-1
CASPRGGREDNEQFF
>16|TRBV25-1|TRBJ2-4
CASSEGHGTGGYIQYF
>15|TRBV7-9|TRBJ1-5
CASSSSTGVNQPQHF
>18|TRBV5-5|TRBJ2-4
CASSPPAGGLLAKNIQYF
>15|TRBV5-1|TRBJ2-7
CASSLTGTGSYEQYF
>16|TRBV7-6|TRBJ1-3
CASSLAAAGTGNTIYF
>14|TRBV6-5|TRBJ1-1
CASSYSAVGTEAFF
>13|TRBV7-9|TRBJ1-3
CASSFGRGNTIYF
>18|TRBV2|TRBJ2-7
CASTRTLLGTGGLGEQYF
>16|TRBV13|TRBJ2-1
CASSLDGLAGGDEQFF
>14|TRBV28|TRBJ1-2
CASSLADRVRGYTF
>13|TRBV11-1|TRBJ1-1
CASSSGRITEAFF
>17|TRBV19|TRBJ1-5
CASSIDHSADSNQPQHF
>16|TRBV19|TRBJ1-3
CASSHTVGKSGNTIYF
>15|TRBV2|TRBJ2-1
CASSREISSYNEQFF
>14|TRBV6-5|TRBJ1-2
CASSYSDQPYGYTF
>15|TRBV19|TRBJ1-5
CASSIERTGYQPQHF
>13|TRBV27|TRBJ1-6
CASKDGLNSPLHF
>14|TRBV7-6|TRBJ2-5
CASSHRGRGETQYF
>14|TRBV2|TRBJ2-5
CASSERTPGETQYF
>14|TRBV14|TRBJ2-4
CASSLRTGANIQYF
>16|TRBV7-9|TRBJ2-3
CASSPVLAGGTDTQYF
>14|TRBV2|TRBJ1-6
CASRTGRSDSPLHF
>16|TRBV6-1|TRBJ2-2
CASSEERPTNTGELFF
>14|TRBV5-4|TRBJ1-4
CASSSGMGNEKLFF
>14|TRBV28|TRBJ1-2
CASSLQGQGFGYTF
>13|TRBV28|TRBJ2-7
CASSGGAAYEQYF
>12|TRBV2|TRBJ1-1
CASSGTVSEAFF
>15|TRBV5-8|TRBJ2-3
CASSLQGTDTDTQYF
>17|TRBV6-1|TRBJ2-6
CASSGGGAFAGANVLTF
>12|TRBV10-3|TRBJ2-1
CATKTGENEQFF
>14|TRBV2|TRBJ1-5
CASREQSLEQPQHF
>14|TRBV9|TRBJ2-3
CASSEGGATDTQYF
>13|TRBV18|TRBJ1-5
CASSPTDDQPQHF
>15|TRBV6-5|TRBJ2-7
CASSTGTGDPYEQYF
>14|TRBV2|TRBJ2-3
CASKSRASTDTQYF
>13|TRBV2|TRBJ2-1
CASRDRGLNEQFF
>16|TRBV5-6|TRBJ1-6
CASSLAPNSYNSPLHF
>13|TRBV2|TRBJ1-1
CASSDSANTEAFF
>15|TRBV28|TRBJ2-3
CASSTGLAETDTQYF
>13|TRBV28|TRBJ2-3
CASKTSGWGLQYF
>14|TRBV5-1|TRBJ1-1
CASSLAGVGTEAFF
>14|TRBV29-1|TRBJ1-2
CSVYHPGRRYGYTF
>14|TRBV5-1|TRBJ1-1
CASSPGQGRTEAFF
>15|TRBV30|TRBJ1-4
CAWNFNGAGGEKLFF
>12|TRBV6-6|TRBJ1-5
CASGGFEQPQHF
>12|TRBV29-1|TRBJ2-3
CSVADRGDTQYF
>12|TRBV7-8|TRBJ1-3
CASSLVGNTIYF